The 10 T cell receptor beta chains below come from one sample, sequenced in a study of T cells after yellow fever vaccination. TCRdb called the 5' RACE reads again in MiXCR, with one record for every CDR3 protein. The data contain roughly 250,000 distinct CDR3 sequences, approximately 12% of them singletons. The sample was CD4+ T cells sorted from PBMCs, taken 45 days after the yellow fever booster vaccination. The receptors stem from a man aged 25 to 40 who received the YFV17D yellow fever vaccine.

This chain links TRBV12-3 or TRBV12-4 with TRBJ2-1; D gene unclear. CDR3 size: 13 residues. V lost 2 bases, J lost 3 bases, and 5 bases lay in between. In DNA, the CDR3 is TGTGCCAGCAGTTTATACAACTACAATGAGCAGTTCTTC. Protein product: CASSLYNYNEQFF.

V and J are TRBV9 and TRBJ1-1; tentatively, D is TRBD1 (5 bases). The length of the CDR3 is 14 residues. Trimming shortened V by 0 bases and J by 0 bases, and 6 bases separated the two germline ends. Looked up from germline, CDR1 is SGDLS and CDR2 is YYNGEE. The CDR3 region has the DNA TGTGCCAGCAGCGTAGCAGGGATGAACACTGAAGCTTTCTTT. This gives the protein CASSVAGMNTEAFF.

This clonotype was seen a few times. The chain is built from TRBV25-1 and TRBJ2-3; D possibly corresponds to TRBD1 (5 bases). The CDR3 runs 17 residues. The V and J ends lost 3 bases and 2 bases respectively, with 18 bases between them. The V gene's germline CDR1 is MGHDK and CDR2 SYGVNS. CDR3: CASSEEGVTVPTDTQYF. The CDR3 nucleotides are TGTGCCAGCAGTGAGGAAGGGGTTACCGTTCCCACAGATACGCAGTATTTT.

In this sample, this clonotype turned up a few times. The chain links TRBV2 to TRBJ2-1; 7 bases are a match to TRBD1. The CDR3 totals 15 residues. Germline loops: CDR1 SNHLY, CDR2 FYNNEI. V lost 6 bases and J lost 1; bases outside the gene matches: 6. The CDR3 protein is CASRAGTASYNEQFF. CDR3 bases: TGTGCCAGCAGGGCCGGGACAGCTTCCTACAATGAGCAGTTCTTC. Filled out from reference TRBV2 and TRBJ2-1, the complete variable domain reads EPEVTQTPSHQVTQMGQEVILRCVPISNHLYFYWYRQILGQKVEFLVSFYNNEISEKSEIFDDQFSVERPDGSNFTLKIRSTKLEDSAMYFCASRAGTASYNEQFFGPGTRLTVL.

This clonotype has just a few counts. The chain couples TRBV6-5 to TRBJ1-3, with 9 bases identical to TRBD1. The CDR3 runs 16 residues. The trim removed 4 bases at V and 4 bases at J, leaving 8 bases unmatched. CDR1 is MNHEY and CDR2 is SVGAGI in the germline V gene. The CDR3 reads CASSLYNRGQGNTIYF. The CDR3 DNA is TGTGCCAGCAGTTTGTACAACAGGGGGCAAGGAAACACCATATATTTT.

CDR3 nucleotides: TGTGCCAGCAGTTTCGGGACAGGGGGCCCCACTGAAGCTTTCTTT. Its protein product is CASSFGTGGPTEAFF. The chain has TRBV12-3 or TRBV12-4 and TRBJ1-1, with 12 nucleotides matching TRBD1. This CDR3 region has 15 residues. V gave up 3 bases and J gave up 4 bases; unmatched junction bases: 3.

J is TRBJ1-5 and V is TRBV12-3 or TRBV12-4; D call uncertain. The V gene lost 3 bases and the J gene lost 0 bases, with 6 bases spanning the gap. The CDR3 runs to 14 residues. The CDR3 nucleotides read TGTGCCAGCAGTTTTGGGGATAGCAATCAGCCCCAGCATTTT. It yields the protein CASSFGDSNQPQHF.

The J gene is TRBJ2-3, the V gene TRBV20-1; D uncertain. Trimming left V 4 bases short and J 3 bases short, with 14 bases between. The CDR3 sequence is 14 residues long. Germline V CDR1 and CDR2: DFQATT, SNEGSKA (reference sequence). The chain's CDR3 is CSANPPLNTDTQYF. The CDR3 DNA follows: TGCAGTGCTAACCCCCCTCTCAATACAGATACGCAGTATTTT.

This clonotype was detected only a few times. The rearrangement links TRBV10-3 to TRBJ2-2, with D perhaps TRBD2 (6 bases). This CDR3 has 12 residues. The V end lost 6 bases, the J end lost 7 bases, and 9 bases lay between the germline ends. Germline V gene data show CDR1 as ENHRY and CDR2 as SYGVKD. Here the CDR3 reads CAIREGIGELFF. In nucleotides, the CDR3 is TGTGCCATCAGGGAGGGCATCGGGGAGCTGTTTTTT.

In the case of this clonotype: Since a much larger clone is just one base distant, this may be a read error. This chain links TRBV20-1 with TRBJ2-3; 12 bases match TRBD2. Trimming took 5 bases from V and 6 from J; bases not matched to a gene: 12. The CDR3 contains 16 residues. Germline V CDR1 and CDR2: DFQATT, SNEGSKA (reference sequence). The DNA of the CDR3 is TGCAGTGCTGACCCCGAGAGACTAGCGGGAGATGATACGCAGTATTTT. Encoded protein: CSADPERLAGDDTQYF.